The sequence of this TCR beta chain was determined in a study of blood T cell repertoires in COVID-19. As for the study in general: The United States, Italy and Spain were the sources of the acute and convalescent COVID-19 samples.

Trimming removed 0 bases from V and 3 bases from J; junction bases left unmatched: 2. There are 14 residues in the CDR3. Germline assignment: CDR1 LGHDT and CDR2 YNNKEL (reference sequence). Original analysis: Amplification of reference gene primers provided the estimated nucleated cell counts. The method was immunoSEQ multiplex PCR; TCRdb's version includes in-frame clones alone and lacks a portion of them. That table supplies the V and J calls and clone size; D and trimming were determined from the DNA. The profile shows 150,000 to 200,000 clones, 87% of them singletons. Individuals drawn from under 30 US areas were about 18 to 95 years old. The study assigned cohorts using participant-reported clinical history.

Sequenced: PBMCs or T cells enriched from blood (not recorded which). The rearrangement joins TRBV3-1 (or the pseudogene TRBV3-2) to TRBJ2-7, with 7 bases fitting TRBD1. The sequence derives from a human donor with acute COVID-19. The donor label of this sample is uncertain. CDR3 residues: CASSQEWTGYEQYF. CDR3 bases: TGTGCCAGCAGCCAAGAATGGACAGGCTACGAGCAGTACTTC.